This T cell receptor beta chain was recorded in a study of shared clonotypes between healthy human individuals (dated by TCRdb to the early 2020s). As for the study more broadly: Three men and a couple of women, aged 18 to 49 years, made up the cohort. For each donor, CD4 naive and CD4 memory were each given three plates, CD8 naive was given two plates, and CD8 memory was given one plate. Blood TCR repertoires of a handful of healthy adults were deeply sequenced to estimate repertoire size and the extent of clonotype sharing between individuals. To increase sequencing depth and limit assay-specific biases, different laboratories used diverse techniques to prepare libraries and sequence TCR repertoires. Between about 0.94 and 8.9 billion PBMCs per donor were obtained by leukapheresis. Findings and caveats that apply to the study as a whole: Rarefaction of sorted-subset datasets indicated incomplete sequencing despite the large sequencing depth. Across a handful of donors, approximately 5% of naive CD4, more than 3% of naive CD8, about 2% of memory CD4, and under 0.45% of memory CD8 clonotypes were shared. Clonotypes shared by all four sorted-subset donors showed higher generation probabilities than non-shared clonotypes. Based on pairwise subsampling, the degree of clonotype sharing among donors was expected to be affected by sequencing depth. Sampling was restricted to blood, and TCR repertoires in tissues likely differ from the TCR repertoires found in blood. Because the study included only a small number of donors, the genetic and exposure-history diversity represented was limited. Estimated clonotype richness was generally larger for naive than for memory subsets.

From cysteine to phenylalanine, the CDR3 is 15 amino acids long. Here the CDR3 DNA is all that survives: 45 bases in frame from base 1. Relative to germline, V is 3 bases shorter and J is 0 bases shorter, with 9 bases between their ends. From the germline V gene, CDR1 is MNHEY and CDR2 is SVGAGI. With respect to this clone: Its antigen has not been determined. No base quality information exists; no much larger clone differs at one position.

Using the deep immunoSEQ assay, multiplex PCR amplified TCR CDR3 regions from genomic DNA. Genomic DNA extracted from each cell subset was distributed evenly over all wells of several immunoSEQ 96-well plates, and each plate served as one replicate. For sorted subsets, each replicate PCR was loaded with roughly 0.2 ug genomic DNA, equivalent to 25,000 to 35,000 T cell genomes. The purified libraries were quantified using a Qubit 3.0 fluorometer, sized with a Bioanalyzer 2100, and then quantified again using the KAPA Library Quantification kit. Every immunoSEQ 96-well plate was sequenced on a dedicated single-read 150-cycle Illumina NextSeq 550 flow cell. Regarding the original processing steps: Because the immunoSEQ output included only junctional sequences and no quality scores, the filtering could not be the same as the filtering used for full-length reads. To assign V/J genes and CDR3, sequences were annotated against IMGT germline references using PyIR, a Python wrapper for IgBLAST v1.9. Reads were filtered out if the reads had weak V/J assignments (E-value above 1e-6), no CDR3, stop codons, out-of-frame junctions, or ambiguous translated residues. V3J clonotypes were defined as sequences sharing an identical inferred V gene, J gene, and CDR3 amino acid sequence. The percentage overlap between two repertoires was calculated by dividing the number of shared unique clonotypes by the size of the smaller repertoire. Three approaches were used to assess repertoire richness: RTK rarefaction, the Chao1 estimator, and Recon v2.1 estimates of unobserved clonotypes. Generation probabilities were computed with OLGA for all TCRbeta clonotypes obtained by the gDNA method from several donors. TCRdb carries this immuneACCESS record with in-frame sequences only. Its versions omit some clonotypes, under half of them owing to an unresolved V gene in the studies checked, with the rest unexplained. V, J and clone size derive from that table, while D and trimming were established from the DNA sequence. This sample gives a few million clones in total; about 90% of them show up just once. 0.37% of the sample belongs to the ten largest clones.

The donors were healthy, HIV-negative adults who had no recently reported acute infections or vaccinations. Every donor was a Caucasian adult residing in Nashville, Tennessee, USA. CD4+ T cells were enriched through magnetic negative selection, after which naive cells were positively selected on CD45RA and the remaining negative fraction served as the memory subset. Blood was obtained by leukapheresis, after which PBMCs were separated by Ficoll-Histopaque density gradient centrifugation and cryopreserved in liquid nitrogen vapor phase. Purity and quantity of every magnetically sorted T cell population were checked by analytical flow cytometry. Genomic DNA was isolated from every sorted fraction and measured by UV absorbance on a Nanodrop 2000c.

Here the chain combines TRBV6-5 and TRBJ1-3, with no D gene named confidently. The sequenced sample consisted of naive CD4+ T cells from PBMCs. The sample's cell subset or site label, in plain terms: CD45RA+ positively selected. This clonotype was obtained from a young man in good health. Some clones in this sample may be carry-over from other donors' samples. The CDR3 corresponds to CASSYESNSGNTIYF. DNA sequence: TGTGCCAGCAGTTATGAGTCTAACTCTGGAAACACCATATATTTT.